Shown below are 5 T cell receptor beta chains from a single sample sequenced in a study of cytomegalovirus exposure and HLA in healthy donors. PCR involved 60 Vbeta and 13 Jbeta primers. Here immunoSEQ multiplex PCR was the method, and the copy in TCRdb shows in-frame clones only, minus some. The data hold 100,000 to 150,000 clones, with 75% to 85% observed a single time. Specimen: PBMCs. Source of these receptors: a middle-aged man in good health and CMV-seronegative.

The chain's CDR3 is CASRPTLTHSNQPQHF. The CDR3 DNA reads as TGTGCCAGCAGGCCGACACTTACCCATAGCAATCAGCCCCAGCATTTT. The rearrangement links TRBV28 to TRBJ1-5; D unresolved. The CDR3 length is 16 residues. V lost 6 bases to trimming and J lost 0 bases, with 15 bases between them. Germline V lookup: CDR1 MDHEN, CDR2 SYDVKM.

V gene TRBV6-1 combines with J gene TRBJ2-7; 9 nucleotides line up with TRBD1. CDR3 length: 13 amino acids. Trimming removed 8 bases from V and 1 base from J; junction bases left unmatched: 3. CDR1 and CDR2 from the germline V gene are MNHNS and SASEGT. This CDR3 is CASAGTGSYEQYF. The CDR3 DNA sequence: TGTGCCAGCGCAGGGACAGGGTCCTACGAGCAGTACTTC.

The CDR3, as DNA: TGTGCCAGCTCACCTGACAGGGTACGGGAGATCCACAATGAGCAGTTCTTC. Translation gives CASSPDRVREIHNEQFF. The V call is TRBV18, the J call TRBJ2-1; the D gene is possibly TRBD1 (7 bases). Germline V lookup: CDR1 KGHSH, CDR2 LQKENI. There are 17 residues in the CDR3. The V gene lost 3 bases and the J gene lost 5 bases, with 20 bases spanning the gap.

The J gene is TRBJ2-3, the V gene TRBV21-1; the table's D call of TRBD2 was not tested on the DNA. TRBV21-1 is reported as a pseudogene. The CDR3 is 13 residues long. The CDR3 DNA is TGTGCCAGCAGCAAAGTCTGCACAGATACGCAGTATTTT. Amino acid sequence: CASSKVCTDTQYF.

The gene calls are TRBV6-1 and TRBJ1-4; TRBD1 aligns across 8 bases. This CDR3 spans 17 amino acids. In germline, CDR1 is MNHNS, CDR2 SASEGT. Trimming cost V 0 bases and J 3 bases; bases outside gene matches: 6. The CDR3, as DNA: TGTGCCAGCAGTGAAGCACGACAGGGGAGGTCTAATGAAAAACTGTTTTTT. It translates to CASSEARQGRSNEKLFF.